These 23 T cell receptor beta chains were all obtained from the same sample, sequenced in a study of shared clonotypes between healthy human individuals. The naive CD8 population came from CD45RO-negative cells selected for CCR7, without terminally differentiated effector memory CD45RA+ cells. TCRdb keeps only in-frame clones here, not all; method: immunoSEQ multiplex PCR. Of 660,000 or so clones in the sample, roughly 95% were seen once. The sample was naive CD8+ T cells sorted from blood. All receptors come from a woman aged 30 to 39 in good health.

The chain employs TRBV14 and TRBJ2-7; D perhaps matches TRBD1 (6 bases). Germline-derived CDR1 and CDR2 are SGHDN and FVKESK. This CDR3 is built from 13 residues. V was clipped by 4 bases and J by 3 bases, with 10 bases between them. The CDR3 is CASSRTGFYEQYF. The CDR3 nucleotides read TGTGCCAGCAGCCGAACAGGGTTCTACGAGCAGTACTTC. The full variable domain, its missing parts supplied by reference TRBV14 and TRBJ2-7, is EAGVTQFPSHSVIEKGQTVTLRCDPISGHDNLYWYRRVMGKEIKFLLHFVKESKQDESGMPNNRFLAERTGGTYSTLKVQPAELEDSGVYFCASSRTGFYEQYFGPGTRLTVT.

The chain joins TRBV29-1 to TRBJ2-1; D is ambiguous. The CDR3 is 12 residues long. V gave up 7 bases and J gave up 8 bases, with 15 bases separating them. Germline V gene data show CDR1 as SQVTM and CDR2 as ANQGSEA. CDR3 coding DNA: TGCAGCGCGACGGCGAGGACGGATGAGCAGTTCTTC. Its protein product is CSATARTDEQFF.

The chain combines TRBV28 with TRBJ1-2; D unresolved. The CDR3 totals 13 residues. Between the trimmed V and J ends, which lost 3 bases and 6 bases, there was a span of 11 bases. Germline V CDR1 and CDR2: MDHEN, SYDVKM. The CDR3 is CASSFRRNDGYTF. The CDR3 DNA follows: TGTGCCAGCAGTTTCCGTAGGAACGATGGCTACACCTTC.

The chain combines TRBV30 with TRBJ2-7, with D unclear. Per the germline V gene, CDR1 is GTSNPN and CDR2 is SVGIG (reference sequence). This CDR3 is built from 14 residues. Trimming left V 2 bases short and J 4 bases short, with 15 bases between. CDR3 sequence (DNA): TGTGCCTGGAGTAGAGTCCCGATCGATTACGAGCAGTACTTC. It encodes CAWSRVPIDYEQYF.

The V call is TRBV19, the J call TRBJ2-2; 11 positions agree with TRBD2. The CDR3 totals 18 residues. Germline CDR1 and CDR2: LNHDA and SQIVND (reference sequence). Trimming took 2 bases from V and 1 from J; bases not matched to a gene: 6. CDR3 DNA sequence: TGTGCCAGTAGTATAATGCGCGGGACTAGCGGGAACACCGGGGAGCTGTTTTTT. Translation gives CASSIMRGTSGNTGELFF.

V gene TRBV28 combines with J gene TRBJ1-2, with D maybe TRBD1 (5 bases). Germline CDR1 is MDHEN and CDR2 is SYDVKM. The CDR3 spans 12 residues. V lost 11 bases and J lost 7, with 17 bases in between. CDR3 sequence: CAGSDRSGGYTF. DNA for the CDR3: TGTGCCGGCTCAGACAGATCGGGTGGCTACACCTTC.

Only one count was recorded for this clone. V usage is TRBV7-8 and J usage is TRBJ2-7; D ambiguous. CDR1 is SGHVS and CDR2 is FQNEAQ in the germline V gene. The V end was cut by 5 bases, the J end by 5 bases, with 10 bases between. The CDR3 extends over 12 amino acids. CDR3 bases: TGTGCCAGCAGCCGCCCTCTGGACGAGCAGTACTTC. Translating gives CASSRPLDEQYF. Full variable domain (outside the CDR3, taken from reference TRBV7-8 and TRBJ2-7): GAGVSQSPRYKVAKRGQDVALRCDPISGHVSLFWYQQALGQGPEFLTYFQNEAQLDKSGLPSDRFFAERPEGSVSTLKIQRTQQEDSAVYLCASSRPLDEQYFGPGTRLTVT.

The chain recombines TRBV11-3 with TRBJ2-7, with a weak D call TRBD1 (6 bases). The length of the CDR3 is 11 residues. CDR1 and CDR2 (germline): SGHNT, YENEEA. Trimming cost V 9 bases and J 6 bases, with 12 bases left between them. As DNA, the CDR3 is TGTGCCAGGGGGCAAGGGGGCGAGCAGTACTTC. Translation gives CARGQGGEQYF.

This chain links TRBV9 with TRBJ2-5; D may correspond to TRBD1 or TRBD2 (6 bases each). The V and J ends lost 0 bases and 0 bases respectively, with 12 bases between them. Germline values: CDR1 SGDLS, CDR2 YYNGEE. CDR3 size: 16 residues. For the CDR3, the DNA is TGTGCCAGCAGCGTAGAGGGGGACTCCGACCAAGAGACCCAGTACTTC. Its translation is CASSVEGDSDQETQYF.

The rearrangement uses TRBV27 and TRBJ1-3, with 10 bases lining up with TRBD1. The CDR3 spans 16 residues. The trim removed 4 bases at V and 4 bases at J, leaving 7 bases unmatched. CDR1 and CDR2 from the germline V gene are MNHEY and SMNVEV (reference sequence). CDR3 DNA sequence: TGTGCCAGCAGTTCGGGACAGGGGTTCCTCGGAAACACCATATATTTT. Translated: CASSSGQGFLGNTIYF.

The rearrangement uses TRBV28 and TRBJ1-2, with no clear D. This CDR3 has 13 residues. Germline V lookup: CDR1 MDHEN, CDR2 SYDVKM. V was shortened by 2 bases and J by 7 bases, with 11 bases between the two germline ends. This chain's CDR3 is CASSLTLVVGYTF. In DNA form, the CDR3 reads TGTGCCAGCAGTTTAACGTTGGTTGTTGGCTACACCTTC.

Only one count was recorded for this clone. The chain is built from TRBV11-2 and TRBJ2-7; unclear D gene. CDR3 size: 12 residues. Germline assignment: CDR1 SGHAT and CDR2 FQNNGV. The V and J ends lost 4 bases and 1 base respectively, with 5 bases between them. The chain's CDR3 is CASSWGSYEQYF. CDR3 coding DNA: TGTGCCAGCAGCTGGGGATCCTACGAGCAGTACTTC.

The chain links TRBV13 to TRBJ2-7, with D maybe TRBD1 (5 bases). This CDR3 spans 13 amino acids. Trimming pared 3 bases from V and 3 bases from J, leaving 9 bases between. The germline CDR1 and CDR2 sequences are PRHDT and FYEKMQ (reference sequence). The chain's CDR3 is CASSLSTGYEQYF. The CDR3 bases are TGTGCCAGCAGCTTGAGTACAGGCTACGAGCAGTACTTC. The full variable domain, its missing parts supplied by reference TRBV13 and TRBJ2-7, is AAGVIQSPRHLIKEKRETATLKCYPIPRHDTVYWYQQGPGQDPQFLISFYEKMQSDKGSIPDRFSAQQFSDYHSELNMSSLELGDSALYFCASSLSTGYEQYFGPGTRLTVT.

The V call is TRBV28, the J call TRBJ1-5; D might be TRBD1 (5 bases). The CDR3 totals 15 residues. CDR1 is MDHEN and CDR2 is SYDVKM in the germline V gene. V lost 3 bases, J lost 0 bases, and 9 bases lay in between. The CDR3 sequence: CASSFRQTSNQPQHF. CDR3 nucleotide sequence: TGTGCCAGCAGTTTTCGACAGACTAGCAATCAGCCCCAGCATTTT.

The V and J genes are TRBV25-1 and TRBJ1-5; a weak D match, TRBD1 (5 bases). CDR1 is MGHDK, CDR2 SYGVNS, per germline. Trimming pared 6 bases from V and 4 bases from J, leaving 10 bases between. The CDR3 has 13 residues. CDR3 residues: CASSPGLNQPQHF. DNA of the CDR3: TGTGCCAGCAGCCCAGGGTTAAATCAGCCCCAGCATTTT.

This chain links TRBV19 with TRBJ1-1; D is undetermined. This CDR3 spans 11 amino acids. Trimming stripped 6 bases from V and 3 bases from J, with 5 bases between. The germline gives CDR1 LNHDA, CDR2 SQIVND (reference sequence). CDR3 in DNA: TGTGCCAGTAGAAAAGACACTGAAGCTTTCTTT. It encodes CASRKDTEAFF.

The gene calls are TRBV27 and TRBJ1-4, with D unresolved. The CDR3 totals 12 residues. In germline, CDR1 is MNHEY, CDR2 SMNVEV (reference sequence). Trimming shortened V by 2 bases and J by 5 bases, and 3 bases separated the two germline ends. CDR3 protein: CASSLNNEKLFF. The CDR3 DNA reads TGTGCCAGCAGTTTAAACAATGAAAAACTGTTTTTT.

Concerning this clone itself: The sample holds other DNA sequences that translate to the same CDR3. The V gene is TRBV4-1, the J gene TRBJ2-7; 12 bases are a match to TRBD2. The CDR3 has 15 residues. CDR1 MGHRA and CDR2 YSYEKL come from the germline V gene. After removal of 3 bases from V and 1 base from J, the junction contained 1 base not matched to a gene. The CDR3 loop is CASSHGTSGSYEQYF. DNA for the CDR3: TGCGCCAGCAGCCACGGGACTAGCGGGTCCTACGAGCAGTACTTC.

V gene TRBV7-9 combines with J gene TRBJ1-1; unclear D gene. CDR1 is SEHNR and CDR2 is FQNEAQ in the germline V gene (reference sequence). The V gene lost 5 bases and the J gene lost 0 bases, with 16 bases spanning the gap. The CDR3 totals 16 residues. DNA of the CDR3: TGTGCCAGCAGCGCGAGTGTGCCGTCCATGAACACTGAAGCTTTCTTT. It translates to CASSASVPSMNTEAFF.

To note about this clone: Other DNA sequences in this specimen translate into the identical CDR3. The rearrangement links TRBV5-6 to TRBJ1-1; the D is unclear. This CDR3 is built from 14 residues. V shed 0 bases and J shed 0 bases, with 6 bases lying between them. Germline CDR1 SGHDT, CDR2 YYEEEE. CDR3 region: CASSLDGLNTEAFF. The CDR3, as DNA: TGTGCCAGCAGCTTGGACGGATTGAACACTGAAGCTTTCTTT.

This clone was seen a handful of times. CDR3 protein: CASSSKGKGQPQHF. CDR3 DNA: TGTGCCAGCAGTTCGAAGGGGAAGGGGCAGCCCCAGCATTTT. The V gene is TRBV6-8, the J gene TRBJ1-5, with D possibly TRBD1 on 5 matching bases. The V end was cut by 4 bases, the J end by 7 bases, with 14 bases between. CDR3 size: 14 residues. Germline-derived CDR1 and CDR2 are MNHGY and SAAAGT.

The rearrangement uses TRBV7-9 and TRBJ1-1; a possible D gene is TRBD1 (6 bases). Germline CDR1 is SEHNR and CDR2 is FQNEAQ (reference sequence). This CDR3 has 16 amino acids. V lost 5 bases, J lost 4 bases, and 20 bases lay in between. CDR3 in DNA: TGTGCCAGCAGCCCCCCCCACAGGGTAGACTTCACTGAAGCTTTCTTT. Amino acids: CASSPPHRVDFTEAFF. The entire variable domain, with the rest obtained from reference TRBV7-9 and TRBJ1-1, is as follows: DTGVSQNPRHKITKRGQNVTFRCDPISEHNRLYWYRQTLGQGPEFLTYFQNEAQLEKSRLLSDRFSAERPKGSFSTLEIQRTEQGDSAMYLCASSPPHRVDFTEAFFGQGTRLTVV.

V gene TRBV5-1 combines with J gene TRBJ1-1, with D perhaps matching TRBD1 (6 bases). CDR3 length: 14 amino acids. In germline, CDR1 is SGHRS, CDR2 YFSETQ. V lost 3 bases, J lost 0 bases, and 9 bases lay in between. The CDR3, as DNA: TGCGCCAGCAGCTGGGGACAACTGAACACTGAAGCTTTCTTT. This gives the protein CASSWGQLNTEAFF.